Presented here are 6 T cell receptor beta chains from one specimen sequenced in a study of blood T cells in healthy people across ages. Together with a sample-barcoded 5' primer, a J-beta primer mix was included in a second PCR lasting 7 to 11 cycles. TCRdb analysed the 5' RACE reads with MiXCR anew, one entry per CDR3 protein. The data show about 580,000 distinct CDR3 sequences, about 45% seen once. Input material: blood. The source of these receptors is a man of 80 years or more in good health.

This clonotype is a singleton in its sample. V is TRBV9 and J is TRBJ1-1; D is perhaps TRBD1 (5 bases). V was shortened by 0 bases and J by 10 bases, with 22 bases between the two germline ends. The CDR3 is 16 amino acids. Germline V lookup: CDR1 SGDLS, CDR2 YYNGEE. The CDR3 reads CASSVADLGPSGAAFF. DNA of the CDR3: TGTGCCAGCAGCGTAGCCGATTTGGGACCCTCGGGAGCAGCTTTCTTT.

The V call is TRBV12-3 or TRBV12-4, the J call TRBJ2-7; a weak D match, TRBD2 (6 bases). The CDR3 is 15 amino acids. The V and J ends lost 6 bases and 9 bases respectively, with 24 bases between them. The CDR3 nucleotides read TGTGCCAGCAGCAATAGCGGAGGCTCCTACAATGGGCAGTACTTC. It codes for CASSNSGGSYNGQYF.

On this clonotype itself: A much larger clone differs from this one at a single base, so this may be a read error. J is TRBJ1-1 and V is TRBV6-5; 7 bases map to TRBD1. Trimming took 4 bases from V and 2 from J; bases not matched to a gene: 10. The CDR3 loop spans 16 amino acids. CDR1 is MNHEY, CDR2 SVGAGI, per germline. The CDR3 region has the DNA TGTGCCAGCAGTTCGCAGCAGGCAGGGGGTAACACTGAAGCTTTCTTT. Translated: CASSSQQAGGNTEAFF.

This chain uses TRBV11-2 with TRBJ2-3; TRBD2 matches at 8 bases. There are 14 residues in the CDR3. Germline V gene lookup returns CDR1 SGHAT and CDR2 FQNNGV. After removal of 8 bases from V and 6 bases from J, the junction contained 10 bases not matched to a gene. As DNA, the CDR3 is TGTGCCAGCGGCCGGACTAGCCCGGAGGATACGCAGTATTTT. The encoded protein is CASGRTSPEDTQYF.

This clonotype was picked up a small number of times. The chain joins TRBV7-2 to TRBJ2-4; 7 positions agree with TRBD1. This CDR3 is built from 17 residues. V was pared by 5 bases and J by 0 bases, with 10 bases of the junction left unmatched. Germline V gene lookup returns CDR1 SGHTA and CDR2 FQGNSA. CDR3 loop: CASSQRSDRLAKNIQYF. The CDR3 DNA follows: TGTGCCAGCAGCCAAAGATCGGACAGGCTAGCCAAAAACATTCAGTACTTC.

The chain joins TRBV28 to TRBJ1-6; D might be TRBD1 (6 bases). With 6 bases removed from V and 8 bases from J, the gap between germline ends came to 20 bases. The germline gives CDR1 MDHEN, CDR2 SYDVKM. The length of the CDR3 is 16 residues. This CDR3 is CASRDPRGAVYSPLHF. Here the CDR3 DNA reads TGTGCCAGCAGAGACCCGCGGGGGGCCGTTTATTCACCCCTCCACTTT.